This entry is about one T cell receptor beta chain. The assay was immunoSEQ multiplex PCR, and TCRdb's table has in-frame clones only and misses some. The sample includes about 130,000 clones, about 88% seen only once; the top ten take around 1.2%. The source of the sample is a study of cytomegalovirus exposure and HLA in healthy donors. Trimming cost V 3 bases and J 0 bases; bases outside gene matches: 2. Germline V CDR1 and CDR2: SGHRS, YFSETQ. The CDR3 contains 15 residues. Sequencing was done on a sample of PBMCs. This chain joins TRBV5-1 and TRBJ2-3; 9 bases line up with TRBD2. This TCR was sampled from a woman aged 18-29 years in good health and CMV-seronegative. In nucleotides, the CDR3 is TGCGCCAGCAGCTGGGGACTAGCTAGCACAGATACGCAGTATTTT. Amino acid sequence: CASSWGLASTDTQYF.